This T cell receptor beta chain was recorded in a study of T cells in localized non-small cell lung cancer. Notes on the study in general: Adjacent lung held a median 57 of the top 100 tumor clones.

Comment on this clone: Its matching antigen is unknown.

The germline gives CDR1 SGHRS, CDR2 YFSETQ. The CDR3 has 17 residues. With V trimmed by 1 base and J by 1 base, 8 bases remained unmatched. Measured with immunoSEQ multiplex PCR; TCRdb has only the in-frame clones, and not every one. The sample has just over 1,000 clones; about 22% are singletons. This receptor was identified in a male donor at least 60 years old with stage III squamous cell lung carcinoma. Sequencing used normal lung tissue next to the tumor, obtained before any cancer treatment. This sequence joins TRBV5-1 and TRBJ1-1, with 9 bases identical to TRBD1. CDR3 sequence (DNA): TGCGCCAGCAGCTTGAGAGGGACAGGGTACCCGAACACTGAAGCTTTCTTT. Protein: CASSLRGTGYPNTEAFF.